Following are 22 T cell receptor beta chains from one sample sequenced in a study of vaccination effects on CD4 cells after COVID-19. Method: immunoSEQ multiplex PCR; TCRdb's copy keeps in-frame clones and lacks some. The sample shows roughly 35,000 clones, around 74% of them seen only once. These receptors are not linked to any known antigen. After roughly eleven days in culture, the CD4+ T cells were isolated. Infection with SARS-CoV-2 occurred in the person between March and December 2020, and PCR confirmed it. The cohort was immunized with two doses of either the BNT162b2 or mRNA-1273 vaccine. Here the sequenced sample was CD4+ T cells from PBMCs cultured without peptide, taken after COVID-19 vaccination. The receptors were gathered from a human donor who had a prior SARS-CoV-2 infection.

The sample holds one count of this clone. The chain couples TRBV6-5 to TRBJ1-6; 10 bases are shared with TRBD1. This CDR3 has 16 residues. CDR1 and CDR2 from the germline V gene are MNHEY and SVGAGI. Germline trimming cut 0 bases from V and 10 bases from J; bases unmatched to any gene: 6. Here the CDR3 reads CASSYSKPGQGSPLHF. The CDR3 DNA sequence: TGTGCCAGCAGTTACTCGAAACCGGGACAGGGGTCACCCCTCCACTTT.

The rearrangement joins TRBV7-8 to TRBJ1-5, with D maybe TRBD1 (5 bases). V was shortened by 2 bases and J by 7 bases, with 24 bases between the two germline ends. CDR3 size: 18 residues. Germline-derived CDR1 and CDR2 are SGHVS and FQNEAQ. CDR3 residues: CASSLYAAGTTRAQPQHF. The CDR3 nucleotides are TGTGCCAGCAGCTTATATGCGGCAGGGACGACAAGGGCACAGCCCCAGCATTTT. The variable domain in full, completed from reference TRBV7-8 and TRBJ1-5, reads GAGVSQSPRYKVAKRGQDVALRCDPISGHVSLFWYQQALGQGPEFLTYFQNEAQLDKSGLPSDRFFAERPEGSVSTLKIQRTQQEDSAVYLCASSLYAAGTTRAQPQHFGDGTRLSIL.

The chain is built from TRBV9 and TRBJ2-3; TRBD2 is a possible D gene (5 bases). Trimming pared 0 bases from V and 1 base from J, leaving 12 bases between. Germline lookup yields CDR1 SGDLS and CDR2 YYNGEE. This CDR3 contains 16 residues. The CDR3 reads CASSVGGRVGTDTQYF. The CDR3 DNA reads TGTGCCAGCAGCGTAGGAGGGCGGGTGGGCACAGATACGCAGTATTTT.

This clone came up a few times. The chain employs TRBV5-4 and TRBJ2-3; possibly TRBD1 for D (6 bases). The CDR3 contains 15 residues. Germline V gene sequence: CDR1 SGHNT, CDR2 YYREEE (reference sequence). V dropped 1 base and J dropped 4 bases, with 13 bases sitting between them. In DNA form, the CDR3 reads TGTGCCAGCAGCTTGAGGTACAGGGTAGCAGATACGCAGTATTTT. It encodes CASSLRYRVADTQYF.

The genes are TRBV15 and TRBJ2-1, with 11 positions matching TRBD2. From germline, CDR1 is LNHNV and CDR2 YYDKDF (reference sequence). The J segment lost 8 bases and the V segment lost 1 base, leaving 7 bases of the junction unmatched. CDR3 length: 16 residues. CDR3: CATSRVVAGGVHEQFF. The CDR3 coding sequence is TGTGCCACCAGCAGAGTAGTAGCGGGAGGGGTTCATGAGCAGTTCTTC.

This chain links TRBV2 with TRBJ1-1, with D hard to call. This CDR3 is 14 amino acids long. Germline V gives CDR1 SNHLY, CDR2 FYNNEI. Between the trimmed V and J ends, which lost 6 bases and 4 bases, there was a span of 15 bases. This CDR3 is CASSWPAWRTEAFF. The CDR3 bases are TGTGCCAGCAGCTGGCCAGCCTGGCGCACTGAAGCTTTCTTT.

This clone was recorded only once. This sequence joins TRBV5-1 and TRBJ2-1; 8 bases are shared with TRBD2. V was clipped by 0 bases and J by 6 bases; unmatched bases: 11. Germline V lookup: CDR1 SGHRS, CDR2 YFSETQ. The length of the CDR3 is 17 residues. The CDR3 reads CASSLGPGRGGSNEQFF. In DNA, the CDR3 is TGCGCCAGCAGCTTGGGACCGGGACGGGGGGGTTCCAATGAGCAGTTCTTC.

The chain combines TRBV6-5 with TRBJ2-7; D gene uncertain. The CDR3 contains 13 residues. The germline V and J ends were trimmed by 0 bases and 11 bases, with 14 bases remaining between them. Germline-derived CDR1 and CDR2 are MNHEY and SVGAGI. CDR3 in amino acids: CASSYSKSAREYF. The CDR3 DNA reads TGTGCCAGCAGTTACTCGAAGTCCGCTCGGGAGTACTTC.

This chain uses TRBV6-5 with TRBJ1-3, with D maybe TRBD1 (6 bases). CDR3 length equals 15 residues. V gave up 6 bases and J gave up 0 bases, with 12 bases separating them. Germline V gives CDR1 MNHEY, CDR2 SVGAGI. The CDR3, as DNA: TGTGCCAGCAGCGAGACAGGCCGCTCTGGAAACACCATATATTTT. This codes for CASSETGRSGNTIYF.

The chain uses TRBV9 and TRBJ1-6, with a tentative D call TRBD1 (6 bases). The ends were cut back, 0 bases at V and 10 bases at J, with 14 bases in the middle. Germline CDR1 is SGDLS and CDR2 is YYNGEE. The CDR3 runs 15 residues. The CDR3 coding sequence is TGTGCCAGCAGCGTAGTGGCGGGGGCCGAATCACCCCTCCACTTT. This gives the protein CASSVVAGAESPLHF.

This chain links TRBV7-2 with TRBJ2-1; D perhaps matches TRBD2 (5 bases). Between the trimmed V and J ends, which lost 2 bases and 0 bases, there was a span of 8 bases. This CDR3 is 15 amino acids long. The germline V gene has CDR1 SGHTA and CDR2 FQGNSA. For the CDR3, the DNA is TGTGCCAGCAGCTTATTGGGGAGCTCCTACAATGAGCAGTTCTTC. It specifies CASSLLGSSYNEQFF.

A note on this clone: A read error may account for a junction end that differs from germline. The chain uses TRBV11-2 and TRBJ2-1; D uncertain. The CDR3 consists of 11 residues. Germline assignment: CDR1 SGHAT and CDR2 FQNNGV. The CDR3, as DNA: TGTGCCAGCAGCTTGTGGAAGGGCCCGATCTTC. The encoded protein is CASSLWKGPIF. The whole variable domain, remainder taken from reference TRBV11-2 and TRBJ2-1, is EAGVAQSPRYKIIEKRQSVAFWCNPISGHATLYWYQQILGQGPKLLIQFQNNGVVDDSQLPKDRFSAERLKGVDSTLKIQPAKLEDSAVYLCASSLWKGPIFGPGTRLTVL.

This chain joins TRBV7-9 and TRBJ1-5; 8 bases are shared with TRBD1. CDR1 and CDR2 (germline): SEHNR, FQNEAQ (reference sequence). Losses at the gene ends were 6 bases for V and 3 bases for J; bases not matched to a gene: 7. This CDR3 region has 15 residues. In nucleotides, the CDR3 is TGTGCCAGCAGTCAAGGGACAGGACACAATCAGCCCCAGCATTTT. This encodes CASSQGTGHNQPQHF.

This clone came up a few times. The CDR3 region is CASSLGQSYNSPLHF. In DNA, the CDR3 is TGTGCCAGCTCACTAGGACAGAGTTATAATTCACCCCTCCACTTT. The chain has TRBV18 and TRBJ1-6, with a tentative D call TRBD1 (6 bases). With 4 bases removed from V and 4 bases from J, the gap between germline ends came to 11 bases. This CDR3 comprises 15 residues. Germline CDR1 is KGHSH and CDR2 is LQKENI.

The chain links TRBV19 to TRBJ1-6; D gene unclear. The V gene lost 6 bases and the J gene lost 8 bases, with 20 bases spanning the gap. Germline lookup yields CDR1 LNHDA and CDR2 SQIVND (reference sequence). The CDR3 sequence is 16 residues long. For the CDR3, the DNA is TGTGCCAGTAGGCCGCCGCCACCCCCACACGATTCACCCCTCCACTTT. It is translated as CASRPPPPPHDSPLHF.

This CDR3 reads CASSPRRDNEQFF. CDR3 sequence (DNA): TGTGCCAGCAGCCCCCGGAGGGACAATGAGCAGTTCTTC. The rearrangement links TRBV7-9 to TRBJ2-1; the D gene is possibly TRBD2 (6 bases). Germline CDR1 reads SEHNR; CDR2 reads FQNEAQ (reference sequence). Deletions cut 5 bases from V and 5 bases from J, with 10 bases between. CDR3 length: 13 residues.

This chain uses TRBV19 with TRBJ2-7; no clear D. V lost 4 bases, J lost 6 bases, and 13 bases lay in between. From germline, CDR1 is LNHDA and CDR2 SQIVND (reference sequence). The CDR3 spans 13 residues. Written as DNA, the CDR3 is TGTGCCAGTAGTAGAGAGAGAGATCGCGAGCAGTACTTC. This encodes CASSRERDREQYF.

The V gene is TRBV2, the J gene TRBJ2-7, with TRBD2 identical over 8 bases. J was trimmed by 0 bases and V by 6 bases; bases with no gene match: 4. Germline CDR1 and CDR2: SNHLY and FYNNEI. The CDR3 is 14 residues long. CDR3 in amino acids: CASRIGGVSYEQYF. The CDR3 DNA sequence: TGTGCCAGCAGAATCGGGGGGGTCTCCTACGAGCAGTACTTC.

By sample fraction, this clone is large. The same CDR3 can be traced to other DNA sequences in this sample. The V gene is TRBV7-2, the J gene TRBJ2-5, with D unclear. The length of the CDR3 is 13 residues. CDR1 SGHTA and CDR2 FQGNSA come from the germline V gene. V was shortened by 2 bases and J by 5 bases, with 9 bases between the two germline ends. CDR3: CASSLSLGETQYF. As DNA, the CDR3 is TGTGCCAGCAGCTTATCCCTGGGGGAGACCCAGTACTTC. The full variable domain, its missing parts supplied by reference TRBV7-2 and TRBJ2-5, is GAGVSQSPSNKVTEKGKDVELRCDPISGHTALYWYRQSLGQGLEFLIYFQGNSAPDKSGLPSDRFSAERTGGSVSTLTIQRTQQEDSAVYLCASSLSLGETQYFGPGTRLLVL.

This clone was observed once. This sequence joins TRBV6-5 and TRBJ2-5; tentative D call: TRBD2 (6 bases). CDR1 MNHEY and CDR2 SVGAGI come from the germline V gene. Trimming cost V 2 bases and J 2 bases, with 9 bases left between them. The CDR3 consists of 14 residues. CDR3 in DNA: TGTGCCAGCAGTTACGGGGACTTTCAAGAGACCCAGTACTTC. Translating gives CASSYGDFQETQYF.

The V and J genes are TRBV9 and TRBJ2-7; D perhaps matches TRBD2 (5 bases). Germline CDR1 reads SGDLS; CDR2 reads YYNGEE. The V end lost 2 bases, the J end lost 0 bases, and 9 bases lay between the germline ends. This CDR3 spans 14 amino acids. CDR3 residues: CASSVGRVSYEQYF. DNA for the CDR3: TGTGCCAGCAGCGTCGGGCGGGTCTCCTACGAGCAGTACTTC.

The rearrangement joins TRBV7-8 to TRBJ2-7, with a tentative D call TRBD1 (5 bases). The CDR3 extends over 14 amino acids. From germline, CDR1 is SGHVS and CDR2 FQNEAQ. V lost 1 base to trimming and J lost 2 bases, with 9 bases between them. This CDR3 is CASSLGQPPYEQYF. The CDR3 nucleotides are TGTGCCAGCAGCTTAGGACAGCCGCCCTACGAGCAGTACTTC.